The T cell receptor (beta chain) under discussion was sequenced for a study of shared clonotypes between healthy human individuals. Profiling relied on immunoSEQ multiplex PCR, and the TCRdb table lists in-frame clones only, not all of them. The sample yields 1,400,000 or so clones, 98% seen once. The CDR3 runs to 18 residues. CDR1 and CDR2 (germline): SGHDT, YYEEEE. V dropped 2 bases and J dropped 2; count of bases not matched to a gene: 14. What was sequenced was naive CD4+ T cells sorted from blood. Described subset: CD45RA+ positively selected. The chain employs TRBV5-6 and TRBJ2-3, with 7 bases aligning to TRBD1. The source of this sequence is a man aged 25-45 years in good health. CDR3 amino acids: CASSLPGTVSRITDTQYF. CDR3 in DNA: TGTGCCAGCAGCTTACCCGGGACAGTATCCCGAATCACAGATACGCAGTATTTT.